A selection of T cell receptor beta chains follows, all from one sample in a study of shared clonotypes between healthy human individuals. TCRdb keeps only in-frame clones here, not all; method: immunoSEQ multiplex PCR. Counted here are approximately 620,000 clones, 95% to 98% occurring once; the ten biggest clones make up 0.045% to 0.06%. Source material: naive CD4+ T cells sorted from blood. Receptor source: a woman between 25 and 40 years old in good health. CDR3s leave out the opening cysteine and the closing phenylalanine or tryptophan.

j_call,v_call,cdr3_aa
TRBJ1-2,TRBV2,ASSEFGAPAYGYT
TRBJ2-3,TRBV6-6,ASSGRDRGEDTQY
TRBJ2-3,TRBV28,ASSARDRGLTDTQY
TRBJ2-7,TRBV5-1,ASSRTSGTYEQY
TRBJ2-2,TRBV28,ASSPTDVAGELF
TRBJ1-1,TRBV5-5,ASSLTGVKTEAF
TRBJ1-2,TRBV28,ASSPGQGALNGYT
TRBJ1-1,TRBV10-3,AISEAVTIYEAF
TRBJ2-7,TRBV7-8,ASSLYESGLAPTYEQY
TRBJ2-5,TRBV25-1,ASSKTSVKETQY
TRBJ2-1,TRBV7-9,ASSLAQGGQF
TRBJ2-5,TRBV18,ASSPPHRAGTQY
TRBJ2-2,TRBV30,AWRRQGIRELF
TRBJ2-1,TRBV4-1,ASSQVSGLAGGLSSYNEQF
TRBJ2-1,TRBV28,ASSPMTSGRSREQF
TRBJ2-7,TRBV6-1,ASSEVAGGPNEQY
TRBJ1-2,TRBV4-2,ASSQDAVYYGYT
TRBJ2-2,TRBV10-2,ASSGLAGARTGELF
TRBJ2-3,TRBV6-1,ASSGTSGGLGIDTQY
TRBJ2-2,TRBV6-1,ASSVARGAGELF
TRBJ1-2,TRBV2,ASSTGTGGYT
TRBJ2-1,TRBV9,ASSVSYNEQF
TRBJ2-7,TRBV5-4,ASSLAGVPYEQY
TRBJ2-1,TRBV27,ASSPEAGTSSYNEQF
TRBJ1-4,TRBV19,ASSPGQGTFGNEKLF
TRBJ1-6,TRBV19,ASSQKKAHNSPLH
TRBJ1-1,TRBV10-3,AINQGREAAF
TRBJ1-2,TRBV7-9,ASSFGQGGYKYGYT
TRBJ1-1,TRBV29-1,SVGRDVKNTEAF
TRBJ2-5,TRBV5-1,ASSLGPQGAGETQY